Presented here are 23 T cell receptor beta chains from one specimen sequenced in a study of identical twins. Via MiXCR, TCRdb re-called the 5' RACE reads, giving one row per CDR3 protein. The table has about 920,000 distinct CDR3 sequences, 9% to 15% seen once. A further study also used this sample, focusing on yellow fever vaccine responses in identical twins.

Sequencing input: PBMCs. These receptors came from a young woman in good health.

Here the CDR3 reads CASSSTGTQPQHF. The CDR3 coding sequence is TGTGCCAGCAGCTCCACAGGGACCCAGCCCCAGCATTTT. The gene calls are TRBV5-6 and TRBJ1-5, with TRBD1 as a possible D gene (6 bases). This CDR3 has 13 residues. V lost 3 bases and J lost 7, with 11 bases in between. Germline V gives CDR1 SGHDT, CDR2 YYEEEE. Variable domain in full (rest from reference TRBV5-6 and TRBJ1-5): DAGVTQSPTHLIKTRGQQVTLRCSPKSGHDTVSWYQQALGQGPQFIFQYYEEEERQRGNFPDRFSGHQFPNYSSELNVNALLLGDSALYLCASSSTGTQPQHFGDGTRLSIL.

The chain combines TRBV2 with TRBJ2-3; D is unresolved. V lost 5 bases to trimming and J lost 2 bases, with 11 bases between them. The CDR3 consists of 14 residues. Germline lookup yields CDR1 SNHLY and CDR2 FYNNEI. The CDR3 bases are TGTGCCAGCAGTCCACAACTATTCACAGATACGCAGTATTTT. It translates to CASSPQLFTDTQYF.

The sample holds many counts of this clonotype. The J gene is TRBJ1-5, the V gene TRBV7-9; D unclear. The germline gives CDR1 SEHNR, CDR2 FQNEAQ (reference sequence). Trimming took off 5 bases at V and 3 bases at J, with 5 bases between the two ends. The CDR3 has 12 residues. The CDR3 region has the DNA TGTGCCAGCAGCCAGGACAATCAGCCCCAGCATTTT. The encoded protein is CASSQDNQPQHF.

This clonotype has just a few counts. The genes are TRBV19 and TRBJ2-2; unclear D gene. This CDR3 has 14 amino acids. With 10 bases removed from V and 4 bases from J, the gap between germline ends came to 16 bases. Germline CDR1 is LNHDA and CDR2 is SQIVND (reference sequence). CDR3 DNA: TGTGCCACCTCCTTGATTCTCCGCACCGGGGAGCTGTTTTTT. This encodes CATSLILRTGELFF. The full variable domain, in which reference TRBV19 and TRBJ2-2 provide the parts outside the CDR3, is DGGITQSPKYLFRKEGQNVTLSCEQNLNHDAMYWYRQDPGQGLRLIYYSQIVNDFQKGDIAEGYSVSREKKESFPLTVTSAQKNPTAFYLCATSLILRTGELFFGEGSRLTVL.

This sequence joins TRBV19 and TRBJ2-1, with a possible D match to TRBD2 (5 bases). This CDR3 is 15 amino acids long. Deletions cut 5 bases from V and 3 bases from J, with 14 bases between. Per the germline V gene, CDR1 is LNHDA and CDR2 is SQIVND (reference sequence). The CDR3 DNA follows: TGTGCCAGTAGTCCCCCCCTACGGGGCTACAATGAGCAGTTCTTC. This codes for CASSPPLRGYNEQFF.

This clonotype has a handful of counts. V usage is TRBV6-4 and J usage is TRBJ1-2, with no clear D. V dropped 10 bases and J dropped 4 bases, with 4 bases sitting between them. Germline CDR1 and CDR2: MRHNA and SNTAGT. The CDR3 is made up of 9 amino acids. The CDR3 sequence: CANFYGYTF. The CDR3 nucleotides are TGTGCCAACTTCTATGGCTACACCTTC.

Only a few counts were recorded for this clonotype. The chain recombines TRBV20-1 with TRBJ2-1; possible D gene TRBD2, 6 bases. The CDR3 covers 15 residues. V lost 0 bases to trimming and J lost 4 bases, with 13 bases between them. CDR1 is DFQATT and CDR2 is SNEGSKA in the germline V gene (reference sequence). The CDR3 reads CSARDGLAFYNEQFF. The CDR3 DNA reads TGCAGTGCTAGAGATGGCCTAGCGTTTTACAATGAGCAGTTCTTC.

The J gene is TRBJ2-1, the V gene TRBV9, with D unresolved. CDR1 is SGDLS and CDR2 is YYNGEE in the germline V gene. The CDR3 spans 16 residues. The ends were cut back, 0 bases at V and 0 bases at J, with 10 bases in the middle. The CDR3: CASSVVGRSSYNEQFF. DNA for the CDR3: TGTGCCAGCAGCGTAGTAGGTCGGAGCTCCTACAATGAGCAGTTCTTC.

This clonotype was counted a few times. The genes are TRBV6-5 and TRBJ2-6; D uncertain. Trimming took 4 bases from V and 1 from J, leaving 8 bases between them. The CDR3 extends over 15 amino acids. From germline, CDR1 is MNHEY and CDR2 SVGAGI. The CDR3 bases are TGTGCCAGCAGTTTGACCAAATCTGGGGCCAACGTCCTGACTTTC. Its translation: CASSLTKSGANVLTF.

This clonotype came up a few times. The chain is built from TRBV27 and TRBJ2-7, with 8 bases identical to TRBD2. This CDR3 comprises 15 residues. Germline trimming cut 4 bases from V and 2 bases from J; bases unmatched to any gene: 7. Germline V lookup: CDR1 MNHEY, CDR2 SMNVEV (reference sequence). The CDR3 is CASSYRGGIPYEQYV. The CDR3 nucleotides are TGTGCCAGCAGTTATCGGGGGGGGATCCCCTACGAGCAGTACGTC.

This rearrangement joins TRBV28 to TRBJ2-1; perhaps TRBD2 as D (5 bases). CDR1 and CDR2 from the germline V gene are MDHEN and SYDVKM. V was trimmed by 3 bases and J by 6 bases, leaving 15 bases between them. There are 15 residues in the CDR3. CDR3 coding DNA: TGTGCCAGCAGTTTGATAGGGCTAGCTGGCAATGAGCAGTTCTTC. Protein: CASSLIGLAGNEQFF.

This clonotype was counted a few times. The chain has TRBV4-1 and TRBJ2-3; 8 nucleotides match TRBD1. CDR1 and CDR2 from the germline V gene are MGHRA and YSYEKL. This CDR3 spans 14 amino acids. V was clipped by 3 bases and J by 5 bases; unmatched bases: 4. CDR3 nucleotide sequence: TGCGCCAGCAGCCACAAACAGGGGGGAGATACGCAGTATTTT. It specifies CASSHKQGGDTQYF.

This clonotype has just a few counts. V gene TRBV6-1 combines with J gene TRBJ2-7; 11 bases line up with TRBD2. V shed 7 bases and J 1 base; nucleotides not matched to a gene: 9. CDR1 and CDR2 from the germline V gene are MNHNS and SASEGT. The CDR3 contains 16 residues. CDR3 nucleotides: TGTGCCAGCACAACTAGCGGGAGCATGGCATCCTACGAGCAGTACTTC. Amino acids: CASTTSGSMASYEQYF.

V gene TRBV14 combines with J gene TRBJ2-7; 8 nucleotides line up with TRBD1. Germline CDR1 SGHDN, CDR2 FVKESK. After removal of 4 bases from V and 2 bases from J, the junction contained 4 bases not matched to a gene. The length of the CDR3 is 14 residues. The CDR3 region is CASSLTGVPYEQYV. DNA for the CDR3: TGTGCCAGCAGCCTGACAGGGGTCCCCTACGAGCAGTACGTC.

The chain is built from TRBV6-5 and TRBJ1-2; D possibly corresponds to TRBD1 (5 bases). The CDR3 spans 16 residues. Per germline, CDR1 MNHEY and CDR2 SVGAGI. The V and J ends lost 1 base and 0 bases respectively, with 12 bases between them. CDR3 region: CASSYLPTEANYGYTF. The CDR3 DNA reads TGTGCCAGCAGTTACTTGCCGACAGAAGCTAACTATGGCTACACCTTC.

This clonotype was detected only a few times. This chain connects TRBV29-1 to TRBJ1-2, with 9 bases matching TRBD1. The V and J ends lost 7 bases and 5 bases, in that order; junction bases with no gene match: 14. Germline-derived CDR1 and CDR2 are SQVTM and ANQGSEA. The CDR3 consists of 15 residues. DNA for the CDR3: TGCAGCGCCGGGACAGGGAGCTCAGGGGGGTATGGCTACACCTTC. It yields the protein CSAGTGSSGGYGYTF.

The chain combines TRBV27 with TRBJ2-6, with a weak D call TRBD2 (6 bases). Germline V CDR1 and CDR2: MNHEY, SMNVEV (reference sequence). This CDR3 is built from 17 residues. V was pared by 3 bases and J by 0 bases, with 12 bases between. CDR3 sequence (DNA): TGTGCCAGCAGTTTTCGACGGGGGAGCTCTGGGGCCAACGTCCTGACTTTC. Translated: CASSFRRGSSGANVLTF.

The CDR3 DNA sequence: TGTGCCATCTGTTTCCTCCTAGCGGGGGTGTCCTCTGGGGCCAACGTCCTGACTTTC. It encodes CAICFLLAGVSSGANVLTF. This rearrangement joins TRBV12-3 or TRBV12-4 to TRBJ2-6; 10 bases agree with TRBD2. CDR3 size: 19 residues. Trimming took 10 bases from V and 0 from J; bases not matched to a gene: 15.

This clonotype came up a few times. The V and J genes are TRBV20-1 and TRBJ2-1, with 9 nucleotides matching TRBD1. Germline V lookup: CDR1 DFQATT, CDR2 SNEGSKA (reference sequence). The CDR3 has 16 amino acids. With 2 bases clipped from V and 3 bases from J, the junction kept 8 bases outside the gene matches. The CDR3 DNA is TGCAGTGCTAGACCTGTCGACAGGGGGAACTACAATGAGCAGTTCTTC. It encodes CSARPVDRGNYNEQFF.

This clonotype was seen only a few times. The V call is TRBV15, the J call TRBJ2-3; 8 nucleotides agree with TRBD1. Germline CDR1 and CDR2: LNHNV and YYDKDF (reference sequence). This CDR3 region has 15 residues. Unmatched junction bases numbered 2, after V lost 1 base and J lost 2 bases. This CDR3 is CATSRGQGFTDTQYF. Written as DNA, the CDR3 is TGTGCCACCAGCAGAGGACAGGGGTTCACAGATACGCAGTATTTT.

This clonotype was seen only once. The germline gene is not matched at one end of the junction; a read error may be the cause. CDR3 protein: CACSFFAGGPPSGNEQFF. The CDR3 coding sequence is TGTGCCTGCAGTTTCTTTGCGGGGGGGCCTCCCTCGGGCAATGAGCAGTTCTTC. The V gene is TRBV12-3 or TRBV12-4, the J gene TRBJ2-1; 9 bases align to TRBD2. The CDR3 has 18 residues.

The chain employs TRBV29-1 and TRBJ2-7; 11 bases are shared with TRBD2. The J segment lost 6 bases and the V segment lost 4 bases, leaving 8 bases of the junction unmatched. The CDR3 is 14 amino acids. Germline CDR1 is SQVTM and CDR2 is ANQGSEA. The CDR3 DNA reads as TGCAGCGTTGTTTTAGCGGGAGGGCCGGGCGAGCAGTACTTC. Amino acids: CSVVLAGGPGEQYF.

This clonotype showed up just a few times. This sequence joins TRBV28 and TRBJ2-3; 8 positions match TRBD1. Germline V lookup: CDR1 MDHEN, CDR2 SYDVKM. The CDR3 contains 13 residues. Trimming at V came to 6 bases and at J to 6 bases, leaving 5 bases not matched to a gene. The CDR3 DNA sequence: TGTGCCAGCAGGGGGGACAGGTTTGATACGCAGTATTTT. This gives the protein CASRGDRFDTQYF.